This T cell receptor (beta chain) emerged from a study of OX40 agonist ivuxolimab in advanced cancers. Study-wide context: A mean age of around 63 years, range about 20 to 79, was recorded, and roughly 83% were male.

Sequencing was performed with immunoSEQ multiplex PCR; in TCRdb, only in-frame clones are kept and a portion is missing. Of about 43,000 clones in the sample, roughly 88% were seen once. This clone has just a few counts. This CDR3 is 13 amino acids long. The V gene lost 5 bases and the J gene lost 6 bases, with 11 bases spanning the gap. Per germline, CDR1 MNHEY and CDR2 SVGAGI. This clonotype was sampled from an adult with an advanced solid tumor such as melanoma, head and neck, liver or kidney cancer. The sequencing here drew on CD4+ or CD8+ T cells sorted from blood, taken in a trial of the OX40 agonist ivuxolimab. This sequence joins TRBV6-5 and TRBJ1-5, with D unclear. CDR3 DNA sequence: TGTGCCAGCAGTGAGGGCCCAGGTCAGCCCCAGCATTTT. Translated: CASSEGPGQPQHF.